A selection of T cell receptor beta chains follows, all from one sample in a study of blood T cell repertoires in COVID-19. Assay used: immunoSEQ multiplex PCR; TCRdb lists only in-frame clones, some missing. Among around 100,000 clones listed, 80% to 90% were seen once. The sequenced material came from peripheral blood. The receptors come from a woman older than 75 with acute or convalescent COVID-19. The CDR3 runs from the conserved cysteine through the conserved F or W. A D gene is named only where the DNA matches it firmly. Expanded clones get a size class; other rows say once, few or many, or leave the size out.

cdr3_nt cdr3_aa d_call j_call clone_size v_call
TGTGCCAGCAGCCTAGGGACAGGGAAATCCTACGAGCAGTACTTC CASSLGTGKSYEQYF TRBD1 TRBJ2-7 . TRBV5-4
TGTGCCAGCAGCTTAGAGGGACTATGGAATGAGCAGTTCTTC CASSLEGLWNEQFF TRBD2 TRBJ2-1 . TRBV7-9
TGCGCCAGCAGCTTGTTTAGCGGGGGGGCCGGGTACAATGAGCAGTTCTTC CASSLFSGGAGYNEQFF TRBD2 TRBJ2-1 . TRBV5-1
TGTGCCAGCAGCCGAGACAGGGGCAATTCACCCCTCCACTTT CASSRDRGNSPLHF TRBD1 TRBJ1-6 once TRBV7-9
TGTGCCAGCTCACCACAGGGGTTAAATGGCTACACCTTC CASSPQGLNGYTF . TRBJ1-2 . TRBV18
TGTGCCTGGAGTGTGCAGGGGGATTCACCCCTCCACTTT CAWSVQGDSPLHF TRBD1 TRBJ1-6 . TRBV30
TGTGCCAGCAGTTACGGACAGGGGGCTTACAATGAGCAGTTCTTC CASSYGQGAYNEQFF TRBD1 TRBJ2-1 . TRBV6-2/TRBV6-3
TGCGCCAGCAGCTTGGGGACAGGGGGCAGTAGTACGCAGTATTTT CASSLGTGGSSTQYF TRBD1 TRBJ2-3 . TRBV5-1
TGCGCCAGCAGCCCCCGGACAGGGGACGGCTACACCTTC CASSPRTGDGYTF TRBD1 TRBJ1-2 . TRBV5-1
TGTGCCAGCAGCCGCCTAAGTGATACGCAGTATTTT CASSRLSDTQYF . TRBJ2-3 . TRBV6-2/TRBV6-3
TGTGCCAGCAGCTTGATAGGGGTGAACACTGAAGCTTTCTTT CASSLIGVNTEAFF . TRBJ1-1 once TRBV5-4
TGTGCCAGCAGCTTGGGGGGATTCCCAACAGATACGCAGTATTTT CASSLGGFPTDTQYF . TRBJ2-3 . TRBV7-7
TGTGCCAGCAGCCGCCGGGACAGGGCGTATGGCTACACCTTC CASSRRDRAYGYTF TRBD1 TRBJ1-2 . TRBV7-8
TGCGCCAGCAGCTCGGGACAGCTGGGGGTGAGTGGCTACACCTTC CASSSGQLGVSGYTF TRBD1 TRBJ1-2 . TRBV5-1
TGTGCCAGCAGAATCCCGGGACAGGGGGCAGGTGAAAAACTGTTTTTT CASRIPGQGAGEKLFF TRBD1 TRBJ1-4 . TRBV28
TGCGCCAGCAGCAAAGGCCCGGGGGGAATAAACACCGGGGAGCTGTTTTTT CASSKGPGGINTGELFF TRBD2 TRBJ2-2 . TRBV5-1
TGTGCCAGCAGTTCGTCGTTCGGAGTACTGTTTTTT CASSSSFGVLFF . TRBJ1-4 . TRBV6-6
TGTGCCATCAACTTTGCCAGGGACATAACCTACAATGAGCAGTTCTTC CAINFARDITYNEQFF . TRBJ2-1 . TRBV2
TGTGCCAGCAGTTTATACTCCCCAATATCGGGTGGCTACACCTTC CASSLYSPISGGYTF . TRBJ1-2 . TRBV27
TGTGCCAGCAGCTTAGGGGTCGCTAGCGGGGGGGCAGAGACCCAGTACTTC CASSLGVASGGAETQYF TRBD2 TRBJ2-5 . TRBV7-7
TGCGCCAGCAGGAGGACAGACGGACTTAATTCACCCCTCCACTTT CASRRTDGLNSPLHF . TRBJ1-6 . TRBV10-2
TGTGCCTGGAGTGTTGGGACAGCCTACGAGCAGTACTTC CAWSVGTAYEQYF TRBD1 TRBJ2-7 . TRBV30
TGTGCCAGCTCACCACCGGGACAGGGAAACACCGGGGAGCTGTTTTTT CASSPPGQGNTGELFF TRBD1 TRBJ2-2 . TRBV18
TGCGCCAGCACCGCTGCGGGGGAAGCTTTCTTT CASTAAGEAFF . TRBJ1-1 . TRBV4-1
TGTGCCAGCAGCCAAGATATCGGGGGGCTCACTGAAGCTTTCTTT CASSQDIGGLTEAFF . TRBJ1-1 . TRBV3-1/TRBV3-2
TGTGCCTACCACCGGGACAGAGATAATTCACCCCTCCACTTT CAYHRDRDNSPLHF TRBD1 TRBJ1-6 . TRBV30
TGTGCCAGCAGTTTATCCGCAGGGTACGGGGGTGAAAAACTGTTTTTT CASSLSAGYGGEKLFF . TRBJ1-4 . TRBV27
TGTGCCAGCAGCCAAGCCCTTAACTATGGCTACACCTTC CASSQALNYGYTF . TRBJ1-2 . TRBV14
TGCGCCAGCAGCCAACCTCGGGACAGGGGAAACACCATATATTTT CASSQPRDRGNTIYF TRBD1 TRBJ1-3 . TRBV4-1
TGTGCCTGGAGTGTACTAGGGAATCAGCCCCAGCATTTT CAWSVLGNQPQHF . TRBJ1-5 . TRBV30
TGTGCCAGCAGCCCCGGGGATCTCTCTGGAAACACCATATATTTT CASSPGDLSGNTIYF . TRBJ1-3 . TRBV7-9
TGTGCCAGCAGTTTATCGTGGGACAGTCGGTCCTACGAGCAGTACTTC CASSLSWDSRSYEQYF TRBD1 TRBJ2-7 . TRBV28
TGTGCCAGCAGCCAAGAGGTACGGGGGCCTGACAGGGGGCTGCCCGCCACTGAAGCTTTCTTT CASSQEVRGPDRGLPATEAFF TRBD1 TRBJ1-1 . TRBV3-1/TRBV3-2
TGTGCCAGCAGCTTAAATCTAGCGGGGGGGCCCCACGAGCAGTACTTC CASSLNLAGGPHEQYF TRBD2 TRBJ2-7 . TRBV11-2
TGTGCCAGCAGCTCCCGGACACTCTCCTACGAGCAGTACTTC CASSSRTLSYEQYF . TRBJ2-7 . TRBV5-5
TGTGCCTGGGGGGAAACAGGGGGCGGCACAGATACGCAGTATTTT CAWGETGGGTDTQYF TRBD1 TRBJ2-3 . TRBV30
TGTGCCAGCAGCTGGGGACAGGGGCCCAAGGTTGGCTACACCTTC CASSWGQGPKVGYTF TRBD1 TRBJ1-2 . TRBV7-8
TGTGCCAGCAGCTTGCGGGGGGTCTACAATGAGCAGTTCTTC CASSLRGVYNEQFF TRBD2 TRBJ2-1 few TRBV7-9
TGTGCCAGCAGATTACAGGTCTCTTCACCCCTCCACTTT CASRLQVSSPLHF . TRBJ1-6 . TRBV2
TGTGCCAGTAGTGCCCGGCGTACGGGGGGGTCGTACAATGAGCAGTTCTTC CASSARRTGGSYNEQFF TRBD2 TRBJ2-1 . TRBV19
TGCGCCAGCAGTCCAGCGGGGGTTCCAGATACGCAGTATTTT CASSPAGVPDTQYF TRBD2 TRBJ2-3 . TRBV10-2
TGCGCCAGCAGGGCCAGGACAGACCTGAACACTGAAGCTTTCTTT CASRARTDLNTEAFF . TRBJ1-1 . TRBV4-1
TGTGCCAGTAGTATAGGATGGCAGGGGAACACTGAAGCTTTCTTT CASSIGWQGNTEAFF . TRBJ1-1 . TRBV19
TGCGCCAGCAGCTTGGCAGGGGTAGCAGGGGCTACAGATACGCAGTATTTT CASSLAGVAGATDTQYF . TRBJ2-3 . TRBV5-1
TGTGCCAGCTCGACACAGGGGACGGGAAATAATTCACCCCTCCACTTT CASSTQGTGNNSPLHF TRBD1 TRBJ1-6 . TRBV18